The 19 T cell receptor beta chains listed next were all sequenced from one sample in a study of cytomegalovirus exposure and HLA in healthy donors. The PCR used 60 Vbeta and 13 Jbeta primers. Assay used: immunoSEQ multiplex PCR; TCRdb lists only in-frame clones, some missing. The table includes roughly 130,000 clones, 70% to 85% detected once. The sequenced sample was PBMCs. The source is a man aged 50 to 59 in good health and CMV-seronegative.

This sequence joins TRBV30 and TRBJ1-2; 7 bases align to TRBD1. This CDR3 has 14 residues. The J segment lost 4 bases and the V segment lost 4 bases, leaving 9 bases of the junction unmatched. The germline CDR1 and CDR2 sequences are GTSNPN and SVGIG (reference sequence). The CDR3 is CAWMLWQGGYGYTF. CDR3 nucleotide sequence: TGTGCCTGGATGCTCTGGCAGGGGGGCTATGGCTACACCTTC.

The chain employs TRBV19 and TRBJ1-5, with 7 bases identical to TRBD1. V was pared by 8 bases and J by 3 bases, with 7 bases of the junction left unmatched. CDR3 length equals 14 residues. Looked up from germline, CDR1 is LNHDA and CDR2 is SQIVND (reference sequence). The CDR3 region has the DNA TGTGCCAGTGAGACAGGGATAATCAATCAGCCCCAGCATTTT. This gives the protein CASETGIINQPQHF.

V and J are TRBV21-1 and TRBJ1-4; TRBD1 is the table's D call, not checked against the DNA. TRBV21-1 is a known pseudogene. The CDR3 runs 18 residues. The CDR3 sequence: CASSKVWAKRMTNEKLFF. The CDR3 nucleotides read TGTGCCAGCAGCAAAGTTTGGGCCAAAAGGATGACTAATGAAAAACTGTTTTTT.

V gene TRBV6-5 combines with J gene TRBJ1-6; TRBD1 matches 7 bases. The length of the CDR3 is 15 residues. Trimming removed 0 bases from V and 6 bases from J; junction bases left unmatched: 2. The germline V gene encodes CDR1 MNHEY and CDR2 SVGAGI. CDR3 residues: CASSYSGTVNSPLHF. CDR3 nucleotides: TGTGCCAGCAGTTACTCAGGGACAGTTAATTCACCCCTCCACTTT.

The rearrangement joins TRBV5-4 to TRBJ1-1; TRBD1 might be the D (5 bases). The CDR3 loop spans 13 amino acids. Germline loops: CDR1 SGHNT, CDR2 YYREEE (reference sequence). The V and J ends lost 0 bases and 8 bases respectively, with 11 bases between them. As DNA, the CDR3 is TGTGCCAGCAGCTTGGGTGTGGAGGGGGAAGCTTTCTTT. This codes for CASSLGVEGEAFF.

The V gene is TRBV11-2, the J gene TRBJ2-7; D is uncertain. Germline assignment: CDR1 SGHAT and CDR2 FQNNGV. Trimming pared 4 bases from V and 1 base from J, leaving 2 bases between. The length of the CDR3 is 11 residues. CDR3 residues: CASSSSYEQYF. The CDR3 coding sequence is TGTGCCAGCAGCTCGTCCTACGAGCAGTACTTC.

This chain joins TRBV14 and TRBJ2-1, with D hard to call. The germline CDR1 and CDR2 sequences are SGHDN and FVKESK. The CDR3 extends over 13 amino acids. Trimming removed 5 bases from V and 4 bases from J, with 9 bases in between. The CDR3 DNA follows: TGTGCCAGCAGCGCTCAGAAGTACAATGAGCAGTTCTTC. Its protein product is CASSAQKYNEQFF.

This sequence joins TRBV9 and TRBJ2-7; the match to TRBD2 covers 7 bases. The ends lost 4 bases at V and 5 bases at J; junction bases unmatched: 9. The CDR3 is 14 residues long. Germline V gene lookup returns CDR1 SGDLS and CDR2 YYNGEE. Here the CDR3 reads CASSIGGLWNEQYF. The DNA for the CDR3 is TGTGCCAGCAGCATCGGGGGGTTATGGAACGAGCAGTACTTC.

The chain joins TRBV5-5 to TRBJ2-5, with D possibly TRBD1 on 5 matching bases. Trimming cost V 4 bases and J 10 bases, with 20 bases left between them. Germline CDR1 and CDR2: SGHKS and YYEKEE (reference sequence). CDR3 size: 14 residues. Written as DNA, the CDR3 is TGTGCCAGCAGCCTGGTGTCTGGAACAGGTCGCCAGTACTTC. This codes for CASSLVSGTGRQYF. Supplemented by reference TRBV5-5 and TRBJ2-5, the full variable domain reads DAGVTQSPTHLIKTRGQQVTLRCSPISGHKSVSWYQQVLGQGPQFIFQYYEKEERGRGNFPDRFSARQFPNYSSELNVNALLLGDSALYLCASSLVSGTGRQYFGPGTRLLVL.

This rearrangement joins TRBV5-1 to TRBJ2-3; D is uncertain. The V end was cut by 4 bases, the J end by 5 bases, with 14 bases between. The CDR3 runs 14 residues. Germline CDR1 and CDR2: SGHRS and YFSETQ. CDR3 in amino acids: CASSLSSPLDTQYF. CDR3 DNA sequence: TGCGCCAGCAGCCTCAGTAGCCCCCTAGATACGCAGTATTTT.

The V and J genes are TRBV30 and TRBJ2-7; the D gene is possibly TRBD2 (6 bases). The ends were cut back, 2 bases at V and 6 bases at J, with 14 bases in the middle. The CDR3 is 13 amino acids. The germline V gene has CDR1 GTSNPN and CDR2 SVGIG (reference sequence). The CDR3 sequence is CAWSRGDRSEQYF. CDR3 DNA sequence: TGTGCCTGGAGTCGCGGGGACCGAAGCGAGCAGTACTTC.

This clone was seen only once. This chain connects TRBV2 to TRBJ2-4; D call uncertain. Trimming shortened V by 3 bases and J by 0 bases, and 6 bases separated the two germline ends. The CDR3 totals 14 residues. Per germline, CDR1 SNHLY and CDR2 FYNNEI. The DNA for the CDR3 is TGTGCCAGCAGTGATATTCTAGCCAAAAACATTCAGTACTTC. Its translation is CASSDILAKNIQYF.

This clone was observed a handful of times. The genes are TRBV7-2 and TRBJ2-7; 7 bases are shared with TRBD1. Germline V gives CDR1 SGHTA, CDR2 FQGNSA. The V gene end was trimmed by 4 bases and the J gene end by 3 bases; junction bases not matched to a gene: 3. The CDR3 sequence is 13 residues long. The CDR3: CASSYAGGYEQYF. CDR3 sequence (DNA): TGTGCCAGCAGCTATGCAGGGGGCTACGAGCAGTACTTC.

The sample holds one count of this clone. This rearrangement joins TRBV7-9 to TRBJ1-1; a weak D match, TRBD1 (5 bases). V was cut by 6 bases and J by 0 bases, with 17 bases left in between. The CDR3 is made up of 16 amino acids. Germline V CDR1 and CDR2: SEHNR, FQNEAQ (reference sequence). CDR3 coding DNA: TGTGCCAGCAGGCCCCCCTGGGGGGGTGTGAACACTGAAGCTTTCTTT. Translating gives CASRPPWGGVNTEAFF.

The gene calls are TRBV2 and TRBJ2-7; 7 nucleotides match TRBD1. V lost 6 bases to trimming and J lost 3 bases; unmatched junction nucleotides: 8. This CDR3 has 14 residues. Germline-derived CDR1 and CDR2 are SNHLY and FYNNEI. CDR3 bases: TGTGCCAGCAGACCGGGACAGCGTAACTACGAGCAGTACTTC. Translating gives CASRPGQRNYEQYF.

The chain combines TRBV6-1 with TRBJ2-7, with 7 bases fitting TRBD2. Per germline, CDR1 MNHNS and CDR2 SASEGT. This CDR3 is built from 12 residues. Germline trimming cut 10 bases from V and 3 bases from J; bases unmatched to any gene: 6. The CDR3 region has the DNA TGTGCCAATGGGGACTACCTCTACGAGCAGTACTTC. Translating it yields CANGDYLYEQYF.

This chain's CDR3 is CASTPGTLQETQYF. The CDR3 DNA sequence: TGTGCCAGCACTCCGGGAACACTGCAAGAGACCCAGTACTTC. V and J are TRBV2 and TRBJ2-5; perhaps TRBD2 as D (5 bases). The V gene's germline CDR1 is SNHLY and CDR2 FYNNEI. Trimming pared 7 bases from V and 2 bases from J, leaving 14 bases between. The CDR3 consists of 14 residues.

This clone was seen only once. The chain joins TRBV6-5 to TRBJ2-7; possibly TRBD1 for D (6 bases). The V end was cut by 2 bases, the J end by 3 bases, with 17 bases between. The CDR3 runs to 16 residues. From germline, CDR1 is MNHEY and CDR2 SVGAGI. This CDR3 reads CASSYARGTAGYEQYF. The CDR3 nucleotides read TGTGCCAGCAGTTACGCGAGGGGGACGGCGGGCTACGAGCAGTACTTC.

The gene calls are TRBV11-2 and TRBJ1-1; 8 bases map to TRBD1. With V trimmed by 5 bases and J by 1 base, 6 bases remained unmatched. The CDR3 sequence is 15 residues long. Germline CDR1 reads SGHAT; CDR2 reads FQNNGV. CDR3 nucleotide sequence: TGTGCCAGCAGCCTCCAGACAGGGGCGAACACTGAAGCTTTCTTT. Translating gives CASSLQTGANTEAFF.